These 21 T cell receptor beta chains originate from one sample sequenced in a study of T cells in Graves' hyperthyroidism and ophthalmopathy. Template material for amplifying TCR beta CDR3 regions consisted of RNA transcripts. The study used the HTBI primer set for a first-round RT-PCR of the TCR CDR3. TCRdb analysed the multiplex PCR reads with MiXCR anew, one entry per CDR3 protein. Here the sample spans more than 350,000 distinct CDR3 sequences, 14% being singletons. The sequencing sample was made of blood. The receptors here all came from a woman in her 30s with Graves' ophthalmopathy.

This clonotype was observed many times. The chain combines TRBV3-1 with TRBJ1-6; 7 positions agree with TRBD1. This CDR3 has 18 residues. Germline lookup yields CDR1 LGHDT and CDR2 YNNKEL (reference sequence). V dropped 3 bases and J dropped 7; count of bases not matched to a gene: 15. CDR3 in amino acids: CASSQGGEGAAGNSPLHF. For the CDR3, the DNA is TGTGCCAGCAGCCAGGGGGGGGAGGGGGCTGCGGGGAATTCACCCCTCCACTTT.

In this sample, this clonotype turned up many times. This rearrangement joins TRBV30 to TRBJ2-2; 9 bases agree with TRBD1. Germline assignment: CDR1 GTSNPN and CDR2 SVGIG (reference sequence). The V segment lost 4 bases and the J segment 2 bases; nucleotides outside the gene matches: 2. The CDR3 sequence is 14 residues long. The CDR3 here is CAWTTGGNTGELFF. DNA of the CDR3: TGTGCCTGGACGACAGGGGGAAACACCGGGGAGCTGTTTTTT. The full variable domain, rest sourced from reference TRBV30 and TRBJ2-2, is SQTIHQWPATLVQPVGSPLSLECTVEGTSNPNLYWYRQAAGRGLQLLFYSVGIGQISSEVPQNLSASRPQDRQFILSSKKLLLSDSGFYLCAWTTGGNTGELFFGEGSRLTVL.

Many counts were recorded for this clonotype. The gene calls are TRBV24-1 and TRBJ2-3, with D unclear. CDR1 is KGHDR, CDR2 SFDVKD, per germline. CDR3 length: 13 residues. The germline V and J ends were trimmed by 8 bases and 4 bases, with 12 bases remaining between them. CDR3 coding DNA: TGTGCCACCAACCCAAGAGATTCAGATACGCAGTATTTT. Amino acids: CATNPRDSDTQYF.

This clonotype was observed many times. The chain is built from TRBV7-9 and TRBJ1-1; D might be TRBD1 (5 bases). V dropped 0 bases and J dropped 4 bases, with 9 bases sitting between them. Germline V gives CDR1 SEHNR, CDR2 FQNEAQ (reference sequence). CDR3 length: 14 amino acids. The CDR3 reads CASSLAKGSTEAFF. The CDR3 bases are TGTGCCAGCAGCTTAGCAAAGGGGAGCACTGAAGCTTTCTTT.

This clonotype has just a few counts. V is TRBV6-1 and J is TRBJ1-6; 7 bases are shared with TRBD1. V was clipped by 10 bases and J by 6 bases; unmatched bases: 9. CDR3 length: 14 residues. Germline CDR1 and CDR2: MNHNS and SASEGT. CDR3 nucleotides: TGTGCCACCCAGACAGGGACGGTTAATTCACCCCTCCACTTT. Protein: CATQTGTVNSPLHF.

V and J are TRBV10-2 and TRBJ2-1; D unresolved. The CDR3 runs to 12 residues. V was shortened by 0 bases and J by 12 bases, with 9 bases between the two germline ends. The germline CDR1 and CDR2 sequences are WSHSY and SAAADI. This CDR3 is CASSESQMRQFF. CDR3 bases: TGCGCCAGCAGTGAGTCCCAGATGAGGCAGTTCTTC.

This clonotype was seen many times. This chain connects TRBV28 to TRBJ1-2; maybe TRBD1 (6 bases). The CDR3 extends over 20 amino acids. Trimming cost V 3 bases and J 2 bases, with 28 bases left between them. The germline V gene has CDR1 MDHEN and CDR2 SYDVKM. For the CDR3, the DNA is TGTGCCAGCAGTTTCTTGGACAGACCAACCCCCCCGACCCTCAACTATGGCTACACCTTC. It encodes CASSFLDRPTPPTLNYGYTF.

This clonotype showed up many times. The gene calls are TRBV6-1 and TRBJ2-7; no firm D call. Trimming removed 6 bases at V and 1 base at J, with 10 bases between. The germline V gene has CDR1 MNHNS and CDR2 SASEGT. CDR3 length equals 13 residues. The CDR3 DNA reads TGTGCCAGCAGGCTTTACGGATCCTACGAGCAGTACTTC. It yields the protein CASRLYGSYEQYF.

This clonotype was found many times. The gene calls are TRBV2 and TRBJ2-7, with 9 nucleotides matching TRBD1. This CDR3 is 17 amino acids long. The germline V gene has CDR1 SNHLY and CDR2 FYNNEI. Germline trimming cut 6 bases from V and 4 bases from J; bases unmatched to any gene: 16. CDR3 loop: CASRGQGWVKPSYEQYF. DNA of the CDR3: TGTGCCAGCAGGGGACAGGGATGGGTTAAACCCTCATACGAGCAGTACTTC.

This clonotype was recorded many times. The chain joins TRBV5-6 to TRBJ1-5; possible D gene TRBD1, 5 bases. V was cut by 4 bases and J by 0 bases, with 11 bases left in between. CDR1 is SGHDT and CDR2 is YYEEEE in the germline V gene. The CDR3 extends over 15 amino acids. The CDR3 DNA sequence: TGTGCCAGCAGCCAGGGATTATATAGCAATCAGCCCCAGCATTTT. It is translated as CASSQGLYSNQPQHF.

Only a few counts were recorded for this clonotype. The junction does not match germline at one end; this may be a read error. This chain joins TRBV6-4 and TRBJ1-1, with D unresolved. CDR3 size: 17 residues. Germline values: CDR1 MRHNA, CDR2 SNTAGT. CDR3 in amino acids: CASREHGSGISNTGAFF. The DNA of the CDR3 is TGTGCCAGCAGAGAACACGGATCGGGAATTAGCAACACTGGAGCTTTCTTT.

This clonotype came up many times. The genes are TRBV7-9 and TRBJ2-2; 7 bases align to TRBD2. With V trimmed by 4 bases and J by 7 bases, 6 bases remained unmatched. The germline gives CDR1 SEHNR, CDR2 FQNEAQ (reference sequence). This CDR3 region has 14 residues. CDR3 loop: CASSWQRGHGELFF. The CDR3, as DNA: TGTGCCAGCAGCTGGCAGCGGGGCCACGGGGAGCTGTTTTTT.

This clonotype was seen many times. The rearrangement joins TRBV28 to TRBJ2-3, with a tentative D call TRBD1 (5 bases). V gave up 1 base and J gave up 2 bases, with 13 bases separating them. Germline V CDR1 and CDR2: MDHEN, SYDVKM. This CDR3 spans 16 amino acids. CDR3 DNA: TGTGCCAGCAGTTTATTTGGCGCAGGGTCCACAGATACGCAGTATTTT. This translates into CASSLFGAGSTDTQYF.

The gene calls are TRBV12-3 or TRBV12-4 and TRBJ2-5; a weak D match, TRBD2 (7 bases). CDR3 size: 14 residues. Deletions cut 8 bases from V and 4 bases from J, with 17 bases between. CDR3 loop: CASGLGGGVETQYF. CDR3 DNA: TGTGCCAGCGGGCTAGGGGGGGGCGTAGAGACCCAGTACTTC.

This clonotype was observed many times. The chain has TRBV3-1 and TRBJ2-3; 9 bases map to TRBD1. Germline CDR1 is LGHDT and CDR2 is YNNKEL (reference sequence). V gave up 8 bases and J gave up 8 bases; unmatched junction bases: 5. This CDR3 spans 12 amino acids. The CDR3 loop reads CASVSGQGTQYF. The CDR3, as DNA: TGTGCCAGCGTTTCGGGACAGGGTACGCAGTATTTT.

This clonotype was seen at least ten times. The chain carries TRBV28 and TRBJ2-4; no reliable D call. Germline-derived CDR1 and CDR2 are MDHEN and SYDVKM. Trimming cost V 3 bases and J 7 bases, with 19 bases left between them. This CDR3 contains 16 residues. The CDR3 sequence: CASSFRFGLGLNIQYF. The CDR3 DNA is TGTGCCAGCAGTTTCCGTTTCGGTCTCGGTTTGAACATTCAGTACTTC.

The CDR3 reads CSARGGGGGGYTF. The CDR3 region has the DNA TGCAGTGCTAGGGGGGGGGGGGGCGGTGGCTACACCTTC. V and J are TRBV20-1 and TRBJ1-2, with a possible D match to TRBD1 (6 bases). This CDR3 is 13 amino acids long. In germline, CDR1 is DFQATT, CDR2 SNEGSKA (reference sequence). Trimming pared 3 bases from V and 7 bases from J, leaving 15 bases between.

This clonotype has a count of ten or more. This rearrangement joins TRBV28 to TRBJ1-4; no firm D call. The CDR3 spans 18 residues. Germline values: CDR1 MDHEN, CDR2 SYDVKM. Trimming removed 6 bases from V and 0 bases from J, with 20 bases in between. This CDR3 reads CASRRVQSSVSTNEKLFF. As DNA, the CDR3 is TGTGCCAGCAGGAGGGTACAAAGTTCCGTGTCAACTAATGAAAAACTGTTTTTT.

This clonotype came up many times. The chain combines TRBV5-1 with TRBJ1-1; 7 bases align to TRBD1. The V segment lost 4 bases and the J segment 2 bases; nucleotides outside the gene matches: 8. The CDR3 loop spans 15 amino acids. Germline-derived CDR1 and CDR2 are SGHRS and YFSETQ. CDR3 bases: TGCGCCAGCAGCAGGGCCCGGGACAGCAACACTGAAGCTTTCTTT. This encodes CASSRARDSNTEAFF.

In its sample, this clonotype was seen many times. The chain combines TRBV6-1 with TRBJ2-1; D remains ambiguous. In germline, CDR1 is MNHNS, CDR2 SASEGT. Trimming removed 7 bases from V and 5 bases from J, with 3 bases in between. The CDR3 consists of 10 residues. The CDR3 DNA follows: TGTGCCAGCAACCACAATGAGCAGTTCTTC. Amino acid sequence: CASNHNEQFF.

The table lists this clonotype with many counts. The V call is TRBV14, the J call TRBJ2-3, with 12 bases aligning to TRBD1. From germline, CDR1 is SGHDN and CDR2 FVKESK. Trimming at V came to 4 bases and at J to 6 bases, leaving 8 bases not matched to a gene. This CDR3 is 16 amino acids long. The CDR3 DNA is TGTGCCAGCAGCCGACTCCCGGGACAGGGGGCCGATACGCAGTATTTT. Translation gives CASSRLPGQGADTQYF. Supplemented by reference TRBV14 and TRBJ2-3, the full variable domain reads EAGVTQFPSHSVIEKGQTVTLRCDPISGHDNLYWYRRVMGKEIKFLLHFVKESKQDESGMPNNRFLAERTGGTYSTLKVQPAELEDSGVYFCASSRLPGQGADTQYFGPGTRLTVL.